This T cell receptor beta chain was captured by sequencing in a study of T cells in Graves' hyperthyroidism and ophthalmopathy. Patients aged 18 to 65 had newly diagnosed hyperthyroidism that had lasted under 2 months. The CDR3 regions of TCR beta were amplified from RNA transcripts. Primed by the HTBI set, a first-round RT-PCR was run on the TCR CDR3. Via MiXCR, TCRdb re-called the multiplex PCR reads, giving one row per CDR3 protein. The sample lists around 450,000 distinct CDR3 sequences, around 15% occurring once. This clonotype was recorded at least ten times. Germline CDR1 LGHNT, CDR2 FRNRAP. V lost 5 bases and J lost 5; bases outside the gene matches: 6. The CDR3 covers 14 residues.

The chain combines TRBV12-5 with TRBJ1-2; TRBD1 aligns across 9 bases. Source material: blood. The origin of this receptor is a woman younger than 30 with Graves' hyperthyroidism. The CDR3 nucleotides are TGTGCTAGTGGTATCGGACAGGGGACGTATGGCTACACCTTC. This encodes CASGIGQGTYGYTF.